This record looks at one T cell receptor (beta chain) sequence and its context. The sample holds one count of this clonotype. The target of this receptor is not known. The record has no base qualities; no much larger clone is one base away. From the germline V gene, CDR1 is MGHRA and CDR2 is YSYEKL. Spanning cysteine to phenylalanine, the CDR3 consists of 15 amino acids. The retained sequence is limited to the CDR3, 45 bases, with the frame set at the first base. Trimming at the junction amounts to 0 bases on V and 7 bases on J, and the germline ends lie 12 bases apart. Receptor amplification or capture employed PCR. The reads were generated on an Illumina HiSeq 2500. To reduce PCR and sequencing biases, unique molecular identifiers were incorporated into the TCR beta cDNA libraries. Per 1 to 10 million input T cells, some 500,000 cDNA molecules were obtained, such that each molecule approximated one T cell. Patient libraries were prepared and sequenced with the same protocol used for the earlier healthy control dataset. Samples belonging to the same batch were prepared together, multiplexed and sequenced on a shared HiSeq lane. On the study's bioinformatics: MIGEC was used to process the raw barcoded reads, and molecular identifier groups with only a single read were discarded before consensus assembly and CDR3 extraction. Clonotype tables were post-analysed with VDJtools, and diversity was normalized by down-sampling all datasets to the smallest sample size. Repertoire overlap clustering matched CDR3 amino acid but not nucleotide sequences to correct batch-related cross-sample contamination. TCRdb trimmed the raw reads at Q25, called clones with MiXCR and kept productive beta chains. Duplicate CDR3 protein sequences are folded into a single record with the most common DNA and genes. The V and J calls were determined by TCRdb, not by the authors. The sample has approximately 660,000 distinct CDR3 sequences on record, roughly three fifths of them singletons. About 11% of the sample lies in the top ten.

The sample comes from a study of post-analysis software for immune sequencing data (dated by TCRdb to about 2015). Context from the whole study: Disease courses on record covered relapsing-remitting, secondary progressive and progressive-relapsing multiple sclerosis, though some patients had no subtype annotation. The patient repertoires were set against approximately 10 previously published healthy control repertoires from donors whose ages ranged from roughly 6 to 27 years. A subset of samples was prepared in parallel using single-end sample barcoding, then pooled and co-amplified after Illumina adapter ligation.

To demonstrate the VDJtools post-analysis software, the study profiled TCR beta repertoires from the peripheral blood of about a dozen young patients with multiple sclerosis. The multiple sclerosis patients were children and adolescents between about 6 and 15 years of age. Paper-wide results and their limitations: A handful of TRBV segments, including TRBV5-6, TRBV5-1 and TRBV20-1, were significantly more frequent in patients than controls. Strong co-clustering of samples prepared in the same batch was shown by direct clustering with F measure, prompting a batch-effect correction. Compared with controls, multiple sclerosis patients had significantly lower normalized Chao1 diversity, a finding suggesting substantial peripheral T-cell clonal expansion. The multiple sclerosis patient group was slightly younger than the control group.

The rearrangement joined TRBV4-1 to TRBJ2-2; TRBD2 is a possible D gene, resting on 5 matching bases. Sequenced sample: blood. The receptor was derived from a girl aged 2 to 10 with multiple sclerosis. The CDR3 reads as follows: CASSQDLPAGGELFF. Here is the DNA: TGCGCCAGCAGCCAAGATCTACCTGCGGGCGGGGAGCTGTTTTTT.